This TCR beta chain was sequenced during a study of control samples from healthy donors and cancer patients. V lost 3 bases to trimming and J lost 6 bases, with 10 bases between them. This CDR3 has 13 amino acids. Sequenced by immunoSEQ multiplex PCR; TCRdb stores in-frame clones only, minus some. The data contain 95,000 to 150,000 clones, around nine tenths of them singletons. Sequenced: blood. This chain links TRBV12-3 or TRBV12-4 with TRBJ2-3, with D perhaps TRBD1 (5 bases). This TCR came from a man aged 25-40 years in good health. This chain's CDR3 is CASSFGAEDTQYF. The CDR3, as DNA: TGTGCCAGCAGTTTTGGGGCGGAGGATACGCAGTATTTT.